The clone carrying this T cell receptor (beta chain) was picked up many times. This CDR3 has 16 residues. The germline gives CDR1 MGHRA, CDR2 YSYEKL. Trimming pared 1 base from V and 0 bases from J, leaving 10 bases between. These data originate in a study of shared clonotypes between healthy human individuals. Study as a whole: With ages of 18 to 49, the donors were two women and a few men.

Genomic DNA from unsorted samples was obtained from around 93 million PBMCs (per sample). Method: immunoSEQ multiplex PCR; TCRdb's copy keeps in-frame clones and lacks some. The data hold about 480,000 clones, with nearly 80% observed a single time. The clonotype originates from a woman between 40 and 55 years old in good health. Some clones in this sample may be carry-over from other donors' samples. Sequencing was done on a sample of PBMCs. The rearrangement links TRBV4-1 to TRBJ1-5; unclear D gene. The CDR3 sequence: CASSQGSIYSNQPQHF. DNA of the CDR3: TGCGCCAGCAGCCAAGGCTCGATTTATAGCAATCAGCCCCAGCATTTT.